These 29 T cell receptor beta chains were all obtained from the same sample, sequenced in a study of blood T cell repertoires in COVID-19. Using immunoSEQ multiplex PCR, the repertoire was profiled, and TCRdb retains in-frame clones only, with some absent. The table includes 65,000 to 90,000 clones, around 89% detected once. The sample was peripheral blood. These receptors were collected from a woman over 75 with acute or convalescent COVID-19.

The chain combines TRBV2 with TRBJ2-1, with 7 bases lining up with TRBD1. This CDR3 has 14 amino acids. Germline-derived CDR1 and CDR2 are SNHLY and FYNNEI. V shed 4 bases, J shed 5 bases, and the junction held 5 bases outside the gene matches. The CDR3 region has the DNA TGTGCCAGCAGTGGAAGACAGGGAGACAATGAGCAGTTCTTC. It specifies CASSGRQGDNEQFF.

Only one count was recorded for this clone. The V gene is TRBV5-1, the J gene TRBJ2-1, with unresolved D. The V gene lost 0 bases and the J gene lost 3 bases, with 4 bases spanning the gap. This CDR3 contains 13 residues. Germline CDR1 is SGHRS and CDR2 is YFSETQ. CDR3 DNA: TGCGCCAGCAGCTTGGGAGACTACAATGAGCAGTTCTTC. Translation: CASSLGDYNEQFF.

The chain is built from TRBV10-1 and TRBJ2-1; 8 positions agree with TRBD2. CDR1 is WNHNN, CDR2 SYGVQD, per germline (reference sequence). The CDR3 contains 15 residues. Trimming at V came to 0 bases and at J to 10 bases, leaving 8 bases not matched to a gene. The CDR3 DNA reads as TGCGCCAGCAGTGAGTCGGGAGCGGGAGTAGAGGAGCAGTTCTTC. The encoded protein is CASSESGAGVEEQFF.

This chain connects TRBV28 to TRBJ2-7, with 10 bases matching TRBD1. In germline, CDR1 is MDHEN, CDR2 SYDVKM. This CDR3 contains 14 residues. Germline trimming cut 5 bases from V and 9 bases from J; bases unmatched to any gene: 10. The CDR3 loop reads CASSPRTGGRGQYF. The DNA for the CDR3 is TGTGCCAGCAGTCCTCGGACAGGGGGTCGTGGGCAGTACTTC.

This chain uses TRBV21-1 with TRBJ1-1. TRBV21-1 is a known pseudogene. This CDR3 has 17 residues. CDR3 protein: CASSKAHPGEDVAEAFF. CDR3 nucleotides: TGTGCCAGCAGCAAAGCGCACCCCGGGGAGGACGTCGCTGAAGCTTTCTTT.

J is TRBJ2-7 and V is TRBV12-1; the table's D call TRBD1 went unverified against the DNA. TRBV12-1 is an annotated pseudogene. This CDR3 has 17 amino acids. In DNA, the CDR3 is TGTGCCAGCAGCTATGCTCCTTCCGGGACAGGGAAACACGAGCAGTACTTC. Translating it yields CASSYAPSGTGKHEQYF.

This chain links TRBV5-1 with TRBJ2-2; TRBD1 might be the D (5 bases). Trimming left V 0 bases short and J 3 bases short, with 9 bases between. Germline V lookup: CDR1 SGHRS, CDR2 YFSETQ. This CDR3 has 15 residues. The CDR3: CASSLVGADTGELFF. The CDR3 nucleotides read TGCGCCAGCAGCTTGGTTGGGGCAGACACCGGGGAGCTGTTTTTT.

This clone was counted once. This chain uses TRBV19 with TRBJ1-4; maybe TRBD1 (6 bases). Between the trimmed V and J ends, which lost 0 bases and 7 bases, there was a span of 18 bases. CDR3 length: 17 residues. In germline, CDR1 is LNHDA, CDR2 SQIVND (reference sequence). This CDR3 reads CASSIDPRGASTEKLFF. The CDR3 coding sequence is TGTGCCAGTAGTATAGACCCTCGGGGGGCTAGTACTGAAAAACTGTTTTTT.

CDR3: CAIKSVTGGTEAFF. The CDR3 nucleotides are TGTGCCATCAAGTCGGTGACAGGGGGCACTGAAGCTTTCTTT. J is TRBJ1-1 and V is TRBV10-3, with TRBD1 matching over 9 bases. The CDR3 extends over 14 amino acids. Germline V CDR1 and CDR2: ENHRY, SYGVKD. J lost 4 bases, V lost 7 bases, and 7 bases had no gene match.

The genes are TRBV27 and TRBJ1-1; unclear D gene. The CDR3 is 11 amino acids. The ends were cut back, 7 bases at V and 10 bases at J, with 13 bases in the middle. Germline V gene sequence: CDR1 MNHEY, CDR2 SMNVEV (reference sequence). The CDR3 DNA sequence: TGTGCCAGCATGGAGGGCATCAGAGCTTTCTTT. The encoded protein is CASMEGIRAFF.

This chain connects TRBV6-5 to TRBJ2-7; D is possibly TRBD2 (5 bases). Trimming removed 6 bases at V and 4 bases at J, with 16 bases between. The CDR3 has 14 residues. The germline V gene has CDR1 MNHEY and CDR2 SVGAGI. The CDR3 DNA follows: TGTGCCAGCAGGTCAGAGGGTACCCTTTACGAGCAGTACTTC. This codes for CASRSEGTLYEQYF.

V and J are TRBV18 and TRBJ2-5; the D gene is possibly TRBD1 (5 bases). V lost 0 bases to trimming and J lost 4 bases, with 9 bases between them. Germline assignment: CDR1 KGHSH and CDR2 LQKENI. The CDR3 sequence is 14 residues long. CDR3 amino acids: CASSPPGQAETQYF. The CDR3, as DNA: TGTGCCAGCTCACCACCGGGGCAGGCAGAGACCCAGTACTTC.

The genes are TRBV10-1 and TRBJ1-2; D remains unclear. This CDR3 contains 13 residues. Trimming took 6 bases from V and 2 from J, leaving 10 bases between them. Per germline, CDR1 WNHNN and CDR2 SYGVQD (reference sequence). The CDR3 spells CASSPVLNYGYTF. In DNA, the CDR3 is TGCGCCAGCAGCCCCGTCTTGAACTATGGCTACACCTTC.

This clone was found once. This rearrangement joins TRBV5-1 to TRBJ1-1; D is unclear. Germline-derived CDR1 and CDR2 are SGHRS and YFSETQ. Trimming took 4 bases from V and 1 from J, leaving 5 bases between them. The CDR3 is 12 amino acids. The CDR3, as DNA: TGCGCCAGCAGCCACGGGAACACTGAAGCTTTCTTT. Translating it yields CASSHGNTEAFF.

The V and J genes are TRBV19 and TRBJ2-2; the match to TRBD2 covers 9 bases. V gave up 5 bases and J gave up 2 bases; unmatched junction bases: 9. CDR1 and CDR2 (germline): LNHDA, SQIVND (reference sequence). The length of the CDR3 is 17 residues. DNA of the CDR3: TGTGCCAGTAGTGGAAGGGCGCTAGCGGGAAACACCGGGGAGCTGTTTTTT. Amino acid sequence: CASSGRALAGNTGELFF. Using reference TRBV19 and TRBJ2-2 for the parts outside the CDR3, the full variable domain is DGGITQSPKYLFRKEGQNVTLSCEQNLNHDAMYWYRQDPGQGLRLIYYSQIVNDFQKGDIAEGYSVSREKKESFPLTVTSAQKNPTAFYLCASSGRALAGNTGELFFGEGSRLTVL.

The genes are TRBV10-3 and TRBJ1-6; 9 nucleotides align to TRBD1. Germline lookup yields CDR1 ENHRY and CDR2 SYGVKD. CDR3 size: 14 residues. The V gene end was trimmed by 6 bases and the J gene end by 7 bases; junction bases not matched to a gene: 4. The CDR3 sequence: CAISEGTGNSPLHF. The CDR3 region has the DNA TGTGCCATCAGCGAGGGGACAGGGAATTCACCCCTCCACTTT.

The table lists this clone with a count of one. This chain connects TRBV10-3 to TRBJ1-1; 10 nucleotides agree with TRBD1. This CDR3 spans 13 amino acids. With 9 bases clipped from V and 3 bases from J, the junction kept 4 bases outside the gene matches. Germline lookup yields CDR1 ENHRY and CDR2 SYGVKD. The CDR3 DNA is TGTGCCATAGGGACAGGGGCAGACACTGAAGCTTTCTTT. As protein: CAIGTGADTEAFF.

This chain joins TRBV6-1 and TRBJ2-2; D gene unclear. The germline V and J ends were trimmed by 1 base and 6 bases, with 6 bases remaining between them. The CDR3 contains 13 residues. CDR1 MNHNS and CDR2 SASEGT come from the germline V gene. This chain's CDR3 is CASSEVFSGELFF. The CDR3 DNA reads as TGTGCCAGCAGTGAAGTGTTCTCCGGGGAGCTGTTTTTT.

The V call is TRBV6-1, the J call TRBJ2-7, with TRBD2 matching over 12 bases. The CDR3 runs to 15 residues. CDR1 and CDR2 from the germline V gene are MNHNS and SASEGT. The junction had 4 bases not matched to a gene; V was cut back by 2 bases and J by 5 bases. The CDR3 nucleotides are TGTGCCAGCAGTGAATCCCTAGCGGGAGGGGACGAGCAGTACTTC. Translation: CASSESLAGGDEQYF.

This chain links TRBV7-2 with TRBJ1-3; 8 positions agree with TRBD1. The CDR3 has 15 residues. Trimming removed 2 bases from V and 4 bases from J; junction bases left unmatched: 4. Germline CDR1 reads SGHTA; CDR2 reads FQGNSA. The CDR3: CASSLRTGFGNTIYF. The CDR3 nucleotides are TGTGCCAGCAGCTTAAGGACAGGGTTCGGAAACACCATATATTTT.

Only one count was recorded for this clone. The CDR3 protein is CASSPGTSGYQETQYF. The CDR3 region has the DNA TGTGCCAGCAGCCCAGGGACTAGCGGGTACCAAGAGACCCAGTACTTC. J is TRBJ2-5 and V is TRBV5-4; 12 nucleotides align to TRBD2. The J segment lost 0 bases and the V segment lost 4 bases, leaving 4 bases of the junction unmatched. This CDR3 has 16 amino acids. Germline loops: CDR1 SGHNT, CDR2 YYREEE (reference sequence).

This chain connects TRBV4-2 to TRBJ2-3; tentative D call: TRBD1 (5 bases). Deletions cut 3 bases from V and 5 bases from J, with 15 bases between. Germline V gives CDR1 LGHNA, CDR2 YNFKEQ. The CDR3 extends over 15 amino acids. The CDR3 DNA reads as TGTGCCAGCAGCCAGGAGCAGGGAAAACGAGATACGCAGTATTTT. Encoded protein: CASSQEQGKRDTQYF.

The V and J genes are TRBV7-9 and TRBJ2-1; D not resolved. The CDR3 covers 10 residues. The V gene lost 5 bases and the J gene lost 7 bases, with 3 bases spanning the gap. Germline CDR1 SEHNR, CDR2 FQNEAQ (reference sequence). CDR3 coding DNA: TGTGCCAGCAGCCGGAATGAGCAGTTCTTC. This codes for CASSRNEQFF.

This clone was observed a single time. V and J are TRBV4-1 and TRBJ1-2; 8 positions agree with TRBD1. The CDR3 sequence is 15 residues long. Germline loops: CDR1 MGHRA, CDR2 YSYEKL. After removal of 6 bases from V and 8 bases from J, the junction contained 14 bases not matched to a gene. CDR3 bases: TGCGCCAGCAGTCCGGTTGGGCAGGGGGCGCGCGGCTACACCTTC. It codes for CASSPVGQGARGYTF.

The V and J genes are TRBV11-3 and TRBJ1-6; 10 bases are shared with TRBD1. Per germline, CDR1 SGHNT and CDR2 YENEEA. The ends lost 8 bases at V and 10 bases at J; junction bases unmatched: 8. This CDR3 has 14 residues. The CDR3 DNA reads as TGTGCCAGCTCGACCGGGACAGGGGTATCACCCCTCCACTTT. Translation: CASSTGTGVSPLHF.

This sequence joins TRBV19 and TRBJ2-6; 7 bases are a match to TRBD1. The trim removed 6 bases at V and 0 bases at J, leaving 14 bases unmatched. The CDR3 runs to 19 residues. Germline loops: CDR1 LNHDA, CDR2 SQIVND (reference sequence). CDR3 sequence reads: CASRRVTGASFSGANVLTF. The CDR3 DNA reads as TGTGCCAGTAGGAGAGTCACAGGGGCCTCCTTCTCTGGGGCCAACGTCCTGACTTTC.

The chain carries TRBV4-3 and TRBJ1-2, with 9 bases lining up with TRBD1. The CDR3 is 15 amino acids. V shed 5 bases, J shed 6 bases, and the junction held 10 bases outside the gene matches. Per germline, CDR1 LGHNA and CDR2 YSLEER. The CDR3 DNA reads TGCGCCAGCAGCTTCCGAGCCGGGACAGGGAATGGCTACACCTTC. Translation: CASSFRAGTGNGYTF.

This clone has only one observation. The chain uses TRBV19 and TRBJ2-6; D not resolved. The CDR3 sequence is 14 residues long. Trimming shortened V by 8 bases and J by 0 bases, and 8 bases separated the two germline ends. Germline CDR1 LNHDA, CDR2 SQIVND (reference sequence). The CDR3 reads CASLFRSGANVLTF. The CDR3 region has the DNA TGTGCCAGTCTGTTTCGCTCTGGGGCCAACGTCCTGACTTTC.

On this clone: The junction differs from germline at one of its ends, possibly a read error. The chain is built from TRBV18 and TRBJ2-5, with 9 bases that match TRBD1. Germline-derived CDR1 and CDR2 are KGHSH and LQKENI. The CDR3 length is 14 residues. The CDR3 region is CASSPRTGEETQYF. The CDR3 region has the DNA TGTGCCAGCTCTCCACGGACAGGGGAAGAGACCCAGTACTTC.